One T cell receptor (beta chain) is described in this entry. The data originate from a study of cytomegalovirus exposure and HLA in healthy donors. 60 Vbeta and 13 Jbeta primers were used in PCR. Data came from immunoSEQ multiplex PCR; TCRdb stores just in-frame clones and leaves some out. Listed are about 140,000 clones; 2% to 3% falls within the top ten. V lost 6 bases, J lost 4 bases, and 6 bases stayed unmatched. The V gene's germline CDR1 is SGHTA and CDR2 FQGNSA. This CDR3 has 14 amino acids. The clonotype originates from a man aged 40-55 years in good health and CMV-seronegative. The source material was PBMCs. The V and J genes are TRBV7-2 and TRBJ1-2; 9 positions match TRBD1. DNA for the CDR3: TGTGCCAGCAGACCGGGACAGGGCACCTATGGCTACACCTTC. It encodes CASRPGQGTYGYTF.